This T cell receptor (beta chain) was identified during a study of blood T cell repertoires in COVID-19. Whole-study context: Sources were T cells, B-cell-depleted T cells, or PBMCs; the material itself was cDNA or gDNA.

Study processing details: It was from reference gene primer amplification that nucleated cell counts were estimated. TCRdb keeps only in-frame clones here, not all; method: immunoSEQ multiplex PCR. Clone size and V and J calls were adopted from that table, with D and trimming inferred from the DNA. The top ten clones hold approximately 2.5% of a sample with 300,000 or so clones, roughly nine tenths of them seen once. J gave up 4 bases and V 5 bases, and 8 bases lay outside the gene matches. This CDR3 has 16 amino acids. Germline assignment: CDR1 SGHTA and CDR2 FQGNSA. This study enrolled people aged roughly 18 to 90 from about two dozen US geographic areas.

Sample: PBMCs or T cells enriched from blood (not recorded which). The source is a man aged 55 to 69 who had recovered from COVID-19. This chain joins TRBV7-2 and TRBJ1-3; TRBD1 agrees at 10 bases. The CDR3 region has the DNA TGTGCCAGCAGCGGGGACAGGGGCTTTGAAGGAAACACCATATATTTT. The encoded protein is CASSGDRGFEGNTIYF.